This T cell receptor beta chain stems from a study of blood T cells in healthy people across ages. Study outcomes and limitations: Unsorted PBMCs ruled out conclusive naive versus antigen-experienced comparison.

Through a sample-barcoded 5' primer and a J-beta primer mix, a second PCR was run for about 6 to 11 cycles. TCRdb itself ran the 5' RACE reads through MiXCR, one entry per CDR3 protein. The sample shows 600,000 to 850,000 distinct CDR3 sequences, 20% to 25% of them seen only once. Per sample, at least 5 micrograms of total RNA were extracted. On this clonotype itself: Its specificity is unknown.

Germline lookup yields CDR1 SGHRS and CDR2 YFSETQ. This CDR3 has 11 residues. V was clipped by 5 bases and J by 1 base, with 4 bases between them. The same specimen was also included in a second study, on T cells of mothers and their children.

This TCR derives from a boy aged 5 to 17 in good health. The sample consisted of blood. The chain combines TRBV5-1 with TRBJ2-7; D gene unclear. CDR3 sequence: CASRASYEQYF. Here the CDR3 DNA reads TGCGCCAGCAGGGCGTCCTACGAGCAGTACTTC.